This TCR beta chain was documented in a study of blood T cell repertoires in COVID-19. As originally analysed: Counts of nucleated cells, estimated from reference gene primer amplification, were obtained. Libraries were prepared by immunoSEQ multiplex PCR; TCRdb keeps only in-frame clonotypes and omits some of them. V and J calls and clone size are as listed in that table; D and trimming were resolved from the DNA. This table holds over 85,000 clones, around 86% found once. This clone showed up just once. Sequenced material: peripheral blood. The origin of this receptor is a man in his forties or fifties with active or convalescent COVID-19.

CDR3 sequence reads: CASQGADTEAFF. The CDR3 DNA reads TGTGCCAGCCAGGGGGCGGACACTGAAGCTTTCTTT. The chain carries TRBV28 and TRBJ1-1; 8 nucleotides match TRBD1. The germline gives CDR1 MDHEN, CDR2 SYDVKM. The ends lost 8 bases at V and 3 bases at J; junction bases unmatched: 2. This CDR3 comprises 12 residues.